This entry lists 25 T cell receptor beta chains sequenced from one sample in a study of CD8+CD57+ T cells in acquired aplastic anemia. Profiles of TCR beta VDJ and CDR3 were generated from a genomic DNA template. TCRdb recomputed calls from the reads with MiXCR, one row per CDR3 protein. Of some 140,000 distinct CDR3 sequences listed, around 41% were seen once; the top ten hold 7.5% to 9.5%. The sequenced sample consisted of sorted CD4+, CD8+, or CD8+CD57+ T cells (not recorded which) from PBMCs. These receptors came from a human donor in good health, serving as a control.

To note about this clonotype: The junction departs from the called germline gene at one end, perhaps through a read error. The V gene is TRBV2, the J gene TRBJ1-5, with D possibly matching TRBD1 (5 bases). In germline, CDR1 is SNHLY, CDR2 FYNNEI. The CDR3 sequence is 16 residues long. DNA for the CDR3: TGTGCCATCAGTGGTTCAGGGCTGAATGGCAATCAGCCCCAGCATTTT. Its translation: CAISGSGLNGNQPQHF.

With regard to this clonotype: A much larger clonotype is one base distant, so this may be a read error. It is unclear where the CDR3 begins or ends on the DNA, so no DNA is shown, and the CDR3 is as TCRdb lists it. The rearrangement joins TRBV5-1 to TRBJ2-1; the D call in the table, TRBD1, was not verified against the DNA. Germline values: CDR1 SGHRS, CDR2 YFSETQ. Including both end residues, the CDR3 is 14 amino acids long. CDR3 loop: CASSFGTGAYEQSF.

This clonotype was seen at least ten times. The rearrangement uses TRBV18 and TRBJ2-7; 8 positions match TRBD1. The germline CDR1 and CDR2 sequences are KGHSH and LQKENI. This CDR3 is 13 amino acids long. V was clipped by 3 bases and J by 6 bases; unmatched bases: 4. The CDR3 spells CASSPGQAREQYF. CDR3 coding DNA: TGTGCCAGCTCACCGGGACAGGCCCGCGAGCAGTACTTC.

This clonotype was observed a handful of times. The J gene is TRBJ1-4, the V gene TRBV6-1; D unresolved. The CDR3 consists of 14 residues. The germline V gene has CDR1 MNHNS and CDR2 SASEGT. The V end was cut by 6 bases, the J end by 2 bases, with 10 bases between. In nucleotides, the CDR3 is TGTGCCAGCAGCTCAGAACAGACTAATGAAAAACTGTTTTTT. Amino acids: CASSSEQTNEKLFF.

This clonotype was recorded many times. V is TRBV20-1 and J is TRBJ2-5; possibly TRBD2 for D (6 bases). The CDR3 contains 10 residues. Looked up from germline, CDR1 is DFQATT and CDR2 is SNEGSKA (reference sequence). The CDR3 loop reads CRAGQETQYF. Written as DNA, the CDR3 is TGCCGGGCGGGACAAGAGACCCAGTACTTC.

This clonotype has ten or more counts. A read error may produce the germline difference seen at one junction end. The chain is built from TRBV12-3 or TRBV12-4 and TRBJ2-7; 9 nucleotides match TRBD1. The CDR3 is 14 residues long. The CDR3 loop reads CASSLQGASNLKNF. The CDR3 DNA reads as TGTGCCAGCAGCCTACAGGGGGCGTCGAACCTGAAAAACTTC.

This clonotype has a count of ten or more. This chain uses TRBV3-1 with TRBJ1-2; D remains unclear. The CDR3 is made up of 12 amino acids. Germline V lookup: CDR1 LGHDT, CDR2 YNNKEL (reference sequence). V lost 4 bases and J lost 1, with 4 bases in between. For the CDR3, the DNA is TGTGCCAGCAGCCCCAGTAACTATGGCTACACCTTC. Amino acids: CASSPSNYGYTF.

This clonotype was observed many times. This chain joins TRBV6-5 and TRBJ1-5; no firm D call. V lost 3 bases to trimming and J lost 1 base, with 7 bases between them. CDR1 and CDR2 (germline): MNHEY, SVGAGI. The CDR3 covers 14 residues. The CDR3 protein is CASSYKGSNQPQHF. CDR3 bases: TGTGCCAGCAGTTATAAGGGCAGCAATCAGCCCCAGCATTTT.

This clonotype has at least ten counts. CDR3 in amino acids: CATSSLTDTGELFF. CDR3 nucleotides: TGTGCCACCAGCAGTCTAACGGACACCGGGGAGCTGTTTTTT. The V and J genes are TRBV15 and TRBJ2-2; D is unclear. CDR3 length: 14 residues. Trimming removed 3 bases at V and 3 bases at J, with 8 bases between. Per the germline V gene, CDR1 is LNHNV and CDR2 is YYDKDF (reference sequence). The whole variable domain, remainder taken from reference TRBV15 and TRBJ2-2, is DAMVIQNPRYQVTQFGKPVTLSCSQTLNHNVMYWYQQKSSQAPKLLFHYYDKDFNNEADTPDNFQSRRPNTSFCFLDIRSPGLGDTAMYLCATSSLTDTGELFFGEGSRLTVL.

The chain couples TRBV19 to TRBJ1-6; tentatively, D is TRBD1 (5 bases). V gave up 5 bases and J gave up 10 bases, with 12 bases separating them. The germline V gene encodes CDR1 LNHDA and CDR2 SQIVND (reference sequence). This CDR3 contains 13 residues. Here the CDR3 reads CASSSAGRSPLHF. The CDR3 nucleotides read TGTGCCAGTAGTTCCGCGGGGCGCTCACCCCTCCACTTT. The whole variable domain, filled in from reference TRBV19 and TRBJ1-6, reads DGGITQSPKYLFRKEGQNVTLSCEQNLNHDAMYWYRQDPGQGLRLIYYSQIVNDFQKGDIAEGYSVSREKKESFPLTVTSAQKNPTAFYLCASSSAGRSPLHFGNGTRLTVT.

This clonotype appeared many times. The rearrangement uses TRBV30 and TRBJ2-5; perhaps D is TRBD1 or TRBD2 (5 bases each). Trimming cost V 0 bases and J 6 bases, with 14 bases left between them. The CDR3 loop spans 14 amino acids. Germline loops: CDR1 GTSNPN, CDR2 SVGIG (reference sequence). The CDR3 coding sequence is TGTGCCTGGAGTGTAACGGGGCACCAGAAGACCCAGTACTTC. It specifies CAWSVTGHQKTQYF.

The chain carries TRBV5-6 and TRBJ2-3; 7 bases are a match to TRBD2. Germline V gene sequence: CDR1 SGHDT, CDR2 YYEEEE. V lost 6 bases to trimming and J lost 5 bases; unmatched junction nucleotides: 15. The CDR3 runs 16 residues. Written as DNA, the CDR3 is TGTGCCAGCACCCACGGGATGGGGGAGGGAAAAGATACGCAGTATTTT. This encodes CASTHGMGEGKDTQYF. Full variable domain (outside the CDR3, taken from reference TRBV5-6 and TRBJ2-3): DAGVTQSPTHLIKTRGQQVTLRCSPKSGHDTVSWYQQALGQGPQFIFQYYEEEERQRGNFPDRFSGHQFPNYSSELNVNALLLGDSALYLCASTHGMGEGKDTQYFGPGTRLTVL.

This clonotype showed up many times. The gene calls are TRBV30 and TRBJ1-6; no reliable D call. V dropped 0 bases and J dropped 9 bases, with 6 bases sitting between them. In germline, CDR1 is GTSNPN, CDR2 SVGIG (reference sequence). There are 12 residues in the CDR3. The chain's CDR3 is CAWSVTASPLHF. The CDR3 DNA reads TGTGCCTGGAGTGTGACTGCTTCACCCCTCCACTTT.

This clonotype has a handful of counts. This sequence joins TRBV29-1 and TRBJ1-4, with TRBD1 matching over 11 bases. The CDR3 is 14 amino acids. V dropped 4 bases and J dropped 7; count of bases not matched to a gene: 5. Germline-derived CDR1 and CDR2 are SQVTM and ANQGSEA. The DNA for the CDR3 is TGCAGCGTTGTGGACAGGGGGCTGGCTGAAAAACTGTTTTTT. This gives the protein CSVVDRGLAEKLFF.

This clonotype was seen a handful of times. The rearrangement links TRBV7-9 to TRBJ2-7; D is unclear. The ends were cut back, 4 bases at V and 7 bases at J, with 14 bases in the middle. Germline CDR1 SEHNR, CDR2 FQNEAQ (reference sequence). This CDR3 has 13 amino acids. The CDR3 sequence is CASSSVSGREQYF. The CDR3 coding sequence is TGTGCCAGCAGCTCCGTCAGTGGGCGGGAGCAGTACTTC.

The chain couples TRBV19 to TRBJ1-2, with D unresolved. CDR3 length equals 14 residues. Trimming removed 5 bases from V and 1 base from J, with 11 bases in between. In germline, CDR1 is LNHDA, CDR2 SQIVND (reference sequence). The CDR3 nucleotides read TGTGCCAGTAGTGTCTTCGGGCTTAACTATGGCTACACCTTC. It is translated as CASSVFGLNYGYTF.

The rearrangement joins TRBV29-1 to TRBJ1-2, with TRBD1 as a possible D gene (6 bases). V lost 4 bases and J lost 8, with 14 bases in between. Germline V lookup: CDR1 SQVTM, CDR2 ANQGSEA. This CDR3 has 12 residues. CDR3 residues: CSVANRAGGYTF. Here the CDR3 DNA reads TGCAGCGTTGCCAACAGGGCAGGGGGCTACACCTTC.

V is TRBV25-1 and J is TRBJ1-2, with no clear D. This CDR3 is built from 14 residues. V was shortened by 5 bases and J by 3 bases, with 13 bases between the two germline ends. Germline V gene lookup returns CDR1 MGHDK and CDR2 SYGVNS. The CDR3 here is CASSFYRVDYGYTF. The CDR3 coding sequence is TGTGCCAGCAGTTTCTACCGGGTGGACTATGGCTACACCTTC.

This clonotype appeared many times. At one end, the junction sequence differs from germline, possibly due to a read error. This rearrangement joins TRBV24-1 to TRBJ2-3; TRBD2 agrees at 14 bases. The CDR3 runs 16 residues. CDR1 and CDR2 from the germline V gene are KGHDR and SFDVKD. CDR3 region: CATSDLTSGRADTQYF. In DNA, the CDR3 is TGTGCCACCAGCGATTTGACTAGCGGGAGGGCAGATACGCAGTATTTT.

This chain uses TRBV10-3 with TRBJ1-1; 8 nucleotides agree with TRBD1. J gave up 1 base and V 2 bases, and 12 bases lay outside the gene matches. Germline V gene data show CDR1 as ENHRY and CDR2 as SYGVKD. The CDR3 is 18 residues long. The CDR3 bases are TGTGCCATCAGTGAGACAATCGACAGGGGTTTGCAGAACACTGAAGCTTTCTTT. Residues: CAISETIDRGLQNTEAFF.

CDR3 loop: CASSYKGQGPNSPLHF. CDR3 nucleotide sequence: TGTGCCAGCAGCTATAAAGGACAGGGGCCTAATTCACCCCTCCACTTT. The rearrangement joins TRBV5-4 to TRBJ1-6; TRBD1 matches 9 bases. CDR3 size: 16 residues. The germline CDR1 and CDR2 sequences are SGHNT and YYREEE (reference sequence). J was trimmed by 6 bases and V by 3 bases; bases with no gene match: 7.

This clonotype was detected only a few times. The V gene is TRBV30, the J gene TRBJ1-5, with D uncertain. The CDR3 consists of 14 residues. V lost 1 base, J lost 5 bases, and 12 bases lay in between. Germline V gives CDR1 GTSNPN, CDR2 SVGIG (reference sequence). The CDR3 sequence is CAWSGGRSDQPQHF. In nucleotides, the CDR3 is TGTGCCTGGAGTGGGGGAAGGTCCGATCAGCCCCAGCATTTT.

Many counts were recorded for this clonotype. The chain links TRBV5-1 to TRBJ2-1; D could derive from TRBD1 or TRBD2 (5 bases each). V dropped 4 bases and J dropped 1 base, with 15 bases sitting between them. There are 16 residues in the CDR3. Per the germline V gene, CDR1 is SGHRS and CDR2 is YFSETQ. The CDR3 region is CASSRWGRESYNEQFF. Here the CDR3 DNA reads TGCGCCAGCAGCCGCTGGGGCAGGGAGTCCTACAATGAGCAGTTCTTC.

This chain uses TRBV12-3 or TRBV12-4 with TRBJ2-7; perhaps TRBD1 as D (6 bases). V dropped 0 bases and J dropped 6 bases, with 6 bases sitting between them. The CDR3 length is 12 residues. Here the CDR3 DNA reads TGTGCCAGCAGTTTAGCAGGGGGCGAGCAGTACTTC. This sequence encodes CASSLAGGEQYF.

This clonotype was recorded a few times. This clone may be a read error of a much larger clone one base away. The V and J genes are TRBV10-3 and TRBJ2-3; 8 bases map to TRBD2. Germline values: CDR1 ENHRY, CDR2 SYGVKD. With 3 bases clipped from V and 4 bases from J, the junction kept 9 bases outside the gene matches. The CDR3 loop spans 16 amino acids. This CDR3 is CAISDPAGDYADTQYF. In DNA form, the CDR3 reads TGTGCCATCAGTGACCCAGCGGGAGATTACGCAGATACGCAGTATTTT.